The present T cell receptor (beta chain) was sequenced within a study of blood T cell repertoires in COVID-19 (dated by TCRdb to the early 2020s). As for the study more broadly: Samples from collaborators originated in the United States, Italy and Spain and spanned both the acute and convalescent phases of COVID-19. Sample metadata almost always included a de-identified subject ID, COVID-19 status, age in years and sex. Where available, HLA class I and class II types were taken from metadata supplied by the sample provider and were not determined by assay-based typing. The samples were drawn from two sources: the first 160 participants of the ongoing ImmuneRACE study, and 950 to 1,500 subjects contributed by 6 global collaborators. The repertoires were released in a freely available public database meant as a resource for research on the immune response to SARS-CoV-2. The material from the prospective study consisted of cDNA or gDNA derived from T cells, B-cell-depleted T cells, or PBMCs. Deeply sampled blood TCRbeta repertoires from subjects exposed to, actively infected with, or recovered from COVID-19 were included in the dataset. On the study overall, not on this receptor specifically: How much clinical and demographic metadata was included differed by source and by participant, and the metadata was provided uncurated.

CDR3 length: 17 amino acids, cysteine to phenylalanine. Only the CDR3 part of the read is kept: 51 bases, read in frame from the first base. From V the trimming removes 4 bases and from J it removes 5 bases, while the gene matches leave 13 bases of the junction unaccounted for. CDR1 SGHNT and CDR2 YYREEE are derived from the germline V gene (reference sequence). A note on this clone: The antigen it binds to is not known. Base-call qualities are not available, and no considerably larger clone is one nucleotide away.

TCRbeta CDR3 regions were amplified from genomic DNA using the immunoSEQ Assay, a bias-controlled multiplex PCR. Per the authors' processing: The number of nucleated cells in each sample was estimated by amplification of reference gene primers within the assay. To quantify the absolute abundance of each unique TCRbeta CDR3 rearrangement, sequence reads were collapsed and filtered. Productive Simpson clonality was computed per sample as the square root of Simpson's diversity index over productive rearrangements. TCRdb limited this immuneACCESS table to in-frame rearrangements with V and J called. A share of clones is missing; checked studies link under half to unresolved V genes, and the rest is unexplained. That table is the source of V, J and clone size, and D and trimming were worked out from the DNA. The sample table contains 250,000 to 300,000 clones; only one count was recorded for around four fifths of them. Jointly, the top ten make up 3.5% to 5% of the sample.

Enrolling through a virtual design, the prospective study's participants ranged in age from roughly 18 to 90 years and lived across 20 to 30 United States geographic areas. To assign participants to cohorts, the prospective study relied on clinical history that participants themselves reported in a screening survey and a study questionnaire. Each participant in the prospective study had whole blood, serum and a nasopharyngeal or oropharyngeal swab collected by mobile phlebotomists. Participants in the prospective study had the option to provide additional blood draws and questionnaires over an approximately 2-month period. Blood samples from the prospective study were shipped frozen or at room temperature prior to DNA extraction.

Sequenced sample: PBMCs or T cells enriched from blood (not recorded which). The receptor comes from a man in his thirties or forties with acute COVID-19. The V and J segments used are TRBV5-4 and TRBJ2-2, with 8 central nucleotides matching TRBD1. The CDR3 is CASSPTRTGLITGELFF. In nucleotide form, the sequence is TGTGCCAGCAGCCCCACACGGACAGGGCTAATAACCGGGGAGCTGTTTTTT.